A single sample gave rise to the 16 T cell receptor beta chains below, sequenced in a study of cytomegalovirus exposure and HLA in healthy donors (dated by TCRdb to the late 2010s). Library generation was performed with the immunoSEQ multiplex PCR assay. For the multiplex PCR, a mixture combining 60 forward primers for TCR Vbeta segments and 13 reverse primers for TCR Jbeta segments was used. TCRdb stores this immuneACCESS table with in-frame sequences only. Part of the clones is absent; in the studies checked, under half of the shortfall reflects unresolved V genes, and no reason is known for the rest. For this sample the table gives 65,000 to 85,000 clones, of which roughly a tenth were detected only once. The ten biggest clones cover around 26% of the sample. The sample comprised PBMCs. The receptors stem from a man in his 60s in good health and CMV-seropositive.

This clone has more than one count but fewer than ten. The genes are TRBV5-6 and TRBJ1-4, with 7 bases that match TRBD1. The CDR3 is made up of 15 amino acids. Germline V gives CDR1 SGHDT, CDR2 YYEEEE. J lost 5 bases, V lost 4 bases, and 8 bases had no gene match. In nucleotides, the CDR3 is TGTGCCAGCAGCCGGGGACAGCTTTTGAATGAAAAACTGTTTTTT. Translated: CASSRGQLLNEKLFF.

This chain joins TRBV5-1 and TRBJ1-1; the match to TRBD1 covers 9 bases. CDR1 is SGHRS, CDR2 YFSETQ, per germline. The trim removed 0 bases at V and 4 bases at J, leaving 1 base unmatched. This CDR3 is 14 amino acids long. CDR3 protein: CASSLGTGVTEAFF. CDR3 nucleotides: TGCGCCAGCAGCTTGGGGACAGGGGTCACTGAAGCTTTCTTT.

J is TRBJ1-2 and V is TRBV19; D not certain. This CDR3 contains 15 residues. CDR1 is LNHDA and CDR2 is SQIVND in the germline V gene (reference sequence). V shed 1 base and J shed 0 bases, with 9 bases lying between them. The CDR3 loop is CASSIAGASNYGYTF. The CDR3, as DNA: TGTGCCAGTAGTATAGCGGGAGCTTCTAACTATGGCTACACCTTC.

The chain combines TRBV20-1 with TRBJ1-2; D may be TRBD1 (5 bases). The length of the CDR3 is 11 residues. Germline values: CDR1 DFQATT, CDR2 SNEGSKA (reference sequence). Trimming stripped 4 bases from V and 4 bases from J, with 7 bases between. The CDR3 bases are TGCAGTGCTACAGGGTCCTATGGCTACACCTTC. Its protein is CSATGSYGYTF.

A few counts support this clone. The chain couples TRBV25-1 to TRBJ1-1, with a weak D call TRBD1 (6 bases). V dropped 6 bases and J dropped 0 bases, with 11 bases sitting between them. Germline CDR1 reads MGHDK; CDR2 reads SYGVNS. This CDR3 is 14 amino acids long. DNA for the CDR3: TGTGCCAGCAGAAAGGACAGTATGAACACTGAAGCTTTCTTT. Amino acid sequence: CASRKDSMNTEAFF.

In its sample, this clone was seen a few times. This chain joins TRBV5-4 and TRBJ2-2; D possibly corresponds to TRBD1 (6 bases). CDR3 length: 15 amino acids. The V end lost 0 bases, the J end lost 8 bases, and 14 bases lay between the germline ends. Germline loops: CDR1 SGHNT, CDR2 YYREEE (reference sequence). CDR3 in DNA: TGTGCCAGCAGCTTGGCCGGTTTGGGGGCGGGGGAGCTGTTTTTT. Translated, it gives CASSLAGLGAGELFF. Combining the CDR3 with reference TRBV5-4 and TRBJ2-2 gives the whole variable domain ETGVTQSPTHLIKTRGQQVTLRCSSQSGHNTVSWYQQALGQGPQFIFQYYREEENGRGNFPPRFSGLQFPNYSSELNVNALELDDSALYLCASSLAGLGAGELFFGEGSRLTVL.

This clone was observed a handful of times. The rearrangement joins TRBV5-1 to TRBJ1-4; TRBD1 agrees at 7 bases. This CDR3 is built from 17 residues. Per germline, CDR1 SGHRS and CDR2 YFSETQ. J was trimmed by 2 bases and V by 0 bases; bases with no gene match: 7. The DNA for the CDR3 is TGCGCCAGCAGCTTGGCCGGCCAGGGGGTCACTAATGAAAAACTGTTTTTT. It codes for CASSLAGQGVTNEKLFF.

This clone has more than one count but fewer than ten. The gene calls are TRBV27 and TRBJ2-1; D gene unclear. Germline V CDR1 and CDR2: MNHEY, SMNVEV (reference sequence). Trimming left V 2 bases short and J 4 bases short, with 15 bases between. The CDR3 consists of 16 residues. The CDR3 DNA follows: TGTGCCAGCAGTTTACAGTTCACCTCTTCTTACAATGAGCAGTTCTTC. Its protein product is CASSLQFTSSYNEQFF.

This clone has just a few counts. The J gene is TRBJ1-1, the V gene TRBV19; TRBD1 matches at 11 bases. Trimming removed 5 bases from V and 5 bases from J; junction bases left unmatched: 4. CDR3 length: 14 amino acids. CDR1 is LNHDA, CDR2 SQIVND, per germline (reference sequence). CDR3 region: CASSAGTGGTEAFF. The DNA of the CDR3 is TGTGCCAGTAGTGCGGGGACAGGGGGGACTGAAGCTTTCTTT.

The V gene is TRBV6-5, the J gene TRBJ2-3; D is perhaps TRBD2 (6 bases). The germline V gene encodes CDR1 MNHEY and CDR2 SVGAGI. This CDR3 contains 14 residues. Deletions cut 0 bases from V and 6 bases from J, with 10 bases between. As DNA, the CDR3 is TGTGCCAGCAGTTACTCGACGGGGACTGATACGCAGTATTTT. Amino acids: CASSYSTGTDTQYF.

The J gene is TRBJ2-3, the V gene TRBV29-1, with 13 bases fitting TRBD2. The CDR3 is 15 residues long. CDR1 and CDR2 from the germline V gene are SQVTM and ANQGSEA. J lost 4 bases, V lost 8 bases, and 9 bases had no gene match. The chain's CDR3 is CSPRGLAGPADTQYF. Here the CDR3 DNA reads TGCAGCCCTCGGGGACTAGCGGGACCAGCAGATACGCAGTATTTT.

This clone was detected only a few times. The gene calls are TRBV28 and TRBJ2-1, with TRBD2 matching 10 bases. Looked up from germline, CDR1 is MDHEN and CDR2 is SYDVKM. Trimming took 4 bases from V and 4 from J; bases not matched to a gene: 7. The CDR3 covers 16 residues. CDR3 coding DNA: TGTGCCAGCAGTTCAAGTAGCGGGGGGCGGTACAATGAGCAGTTCTTC. Protein sequence: CASSSSSGGRYNEQFF.

The J gene is TRBJ2-3, the V gene TRBV19; 11 bases align to TRBD2. The trim removed 7 bases at V and 2 bases at J, leaving 11 bases unmatched. The CDR3 length is 17 residues. Germline V lookup: CDR1 LNHDA, CDR2 SQIVND (reference sequence). This CDR3 reads CASTAQGLADFTDTQYF. The CDR3 region has the DNA TGTGCCAGTACGGCACAGGGACTAGCGGATTTCACAGATACGCAGTATTTT.

J is TRBJ2-1 and V is TRBV7-9; 9 bases match TRBD2. There are 14 residues in the CDR3. After removal of 1 base from V and 15 bases from J, the junction contained 10 bases not matched to a gene. Germline-derived CDR1 and CDR2 are SEHNR and FQNEAQ (reference sequence). CDR3 residues: CASSLEGLAAAVFF. The CDR3 DNA reads as TGTGCCAGCAGCTTAGAGGGACTAGCAGCCGCGGTGTTCTTC.

This clone has just a few counts. V usage is TRBV11-2 and J usage is TRBJ2-5; 8 bases map to TRBD2. The CDR3 is made up of 16 amino acids. J gave up 2 bases and V 1 base, and 6 bases lay outside the gene matches. Germline loops: CDR1 SGHAT, CDR2 FQNNGV. DNA for the CDR3: TGTGCCAGCAGCTTAGGAACGGGGGGGGAACAAGAGACCCAGTACTTC. Amino acids: CASSLGTGGEQETQYF.

This clone came up a few times. The CDR3, as DNA: TGTGCCTGGAGTGAAAGACTCAATGAAAAACTGTTTTTT. It is translated as CAWSERLNEKLFF. The chain is built from TRBV30 and TRBJ1-4; D not certain. Trimming pared 1 base from V and 5 bases from J, leaving 8 bases between. The length of the CDR3 is 13 residues. In germline, CDR1 is GTSNPN, CDR2 SVGIG (reference sequence). The full variable domain, completed using reference TRBV30 and TRBJ1-4, is SQTIHQWPATLVQPVGSPLSLECTVEGTSNPNLYWYRQAAGRGLQLLFYSVGIGQISSEVPQNLSASRPQDRQFILSSKKLLLSDSGFYLCAWSERLNEKLFFGSGTQLSVL.